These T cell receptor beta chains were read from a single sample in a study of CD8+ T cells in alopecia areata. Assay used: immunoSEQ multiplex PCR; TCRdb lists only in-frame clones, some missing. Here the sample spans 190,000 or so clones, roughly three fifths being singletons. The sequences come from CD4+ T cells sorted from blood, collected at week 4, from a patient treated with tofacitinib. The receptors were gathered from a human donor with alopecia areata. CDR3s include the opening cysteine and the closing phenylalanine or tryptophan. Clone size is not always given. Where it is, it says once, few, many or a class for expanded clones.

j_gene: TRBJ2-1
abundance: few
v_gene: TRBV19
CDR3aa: CASSPLTGVSNEQFF

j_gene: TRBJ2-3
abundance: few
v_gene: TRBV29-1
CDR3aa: CSVARTGVGGDTQYF

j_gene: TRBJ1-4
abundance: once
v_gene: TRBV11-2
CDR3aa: CASSGGGREKLFF

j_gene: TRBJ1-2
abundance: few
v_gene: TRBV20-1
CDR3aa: CSARGDSGYTF

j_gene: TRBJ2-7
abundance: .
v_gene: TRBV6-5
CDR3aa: CASGRRGNEQYF

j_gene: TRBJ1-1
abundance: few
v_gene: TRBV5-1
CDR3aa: CASSLEGTGDTEAFF

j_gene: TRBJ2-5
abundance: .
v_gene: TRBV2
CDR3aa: CASRGAPGETQYF

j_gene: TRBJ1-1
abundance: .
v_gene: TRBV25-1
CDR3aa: CASSPLGQGGTEAFF

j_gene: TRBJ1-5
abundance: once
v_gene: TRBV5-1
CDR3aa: CASSIQGSGQPQHF

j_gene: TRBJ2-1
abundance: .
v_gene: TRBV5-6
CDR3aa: CASSLGTGYNEQFF

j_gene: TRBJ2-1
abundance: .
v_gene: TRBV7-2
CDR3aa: CASSLGALAGGDNEQFF

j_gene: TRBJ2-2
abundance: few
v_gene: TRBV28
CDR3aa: CASSFAGRDTGELFF

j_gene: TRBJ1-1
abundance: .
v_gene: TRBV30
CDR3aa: CAWSRGGQGGTEAFF

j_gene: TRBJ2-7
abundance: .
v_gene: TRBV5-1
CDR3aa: CASSSRGGTYEQYF

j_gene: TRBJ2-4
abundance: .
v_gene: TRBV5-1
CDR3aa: CASSMPTGQSAKNIQYF

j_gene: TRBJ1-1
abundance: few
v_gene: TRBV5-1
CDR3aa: CASSSAPGNTEAFF

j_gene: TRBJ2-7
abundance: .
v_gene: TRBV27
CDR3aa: CASSFTLVQGLAGSSYEQYF

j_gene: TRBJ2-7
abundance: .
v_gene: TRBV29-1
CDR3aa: CSVTGTGVSYEQYF

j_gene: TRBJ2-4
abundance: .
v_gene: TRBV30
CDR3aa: CAWSIGGAGYIQYF

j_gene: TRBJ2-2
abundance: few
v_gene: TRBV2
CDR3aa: CASSGLAGSTGELFF

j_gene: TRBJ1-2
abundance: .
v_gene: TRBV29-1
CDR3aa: CSVDIGIARNYGYTF

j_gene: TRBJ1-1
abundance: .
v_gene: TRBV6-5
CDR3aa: CASRREYTEAFF

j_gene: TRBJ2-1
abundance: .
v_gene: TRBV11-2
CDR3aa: CASGVGLAGDEQFF

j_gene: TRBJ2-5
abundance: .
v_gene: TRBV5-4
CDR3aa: CASSISGPETQYF

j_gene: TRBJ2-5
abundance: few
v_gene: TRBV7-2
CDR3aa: CASSLGGQGSGETQYF

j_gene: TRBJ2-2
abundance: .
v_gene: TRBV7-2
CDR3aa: CASSLPGTGELFF

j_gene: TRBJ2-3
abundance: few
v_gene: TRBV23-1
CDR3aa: CASSQTPLVGPMPGRTDTQYF

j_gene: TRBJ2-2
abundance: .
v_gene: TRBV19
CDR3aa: CASSTGQYTGELFF

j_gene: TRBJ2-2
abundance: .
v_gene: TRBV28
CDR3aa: CASSQTGANTGELFF

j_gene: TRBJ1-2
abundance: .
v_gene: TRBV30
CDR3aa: CAWSLGRRDNYGYTF

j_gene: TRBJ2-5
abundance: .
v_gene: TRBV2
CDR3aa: CASSVEGQGRETQYF

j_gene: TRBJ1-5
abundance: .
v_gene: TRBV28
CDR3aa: CASSLNTGVGGQPQHF

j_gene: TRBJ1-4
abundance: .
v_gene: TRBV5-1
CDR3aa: CASRYRVANEKLFF

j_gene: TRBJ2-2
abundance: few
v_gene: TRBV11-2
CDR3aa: CASGSLAGGAGELFF

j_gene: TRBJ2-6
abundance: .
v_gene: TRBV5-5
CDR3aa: CASSFTGAGANVLTF

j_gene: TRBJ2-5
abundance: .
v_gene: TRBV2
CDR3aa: CASRKTGGETQYF

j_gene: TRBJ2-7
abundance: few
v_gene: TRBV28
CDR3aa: CASSFSSSEIYEQYF

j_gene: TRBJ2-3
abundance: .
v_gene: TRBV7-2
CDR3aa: CASSIRGDTQYF

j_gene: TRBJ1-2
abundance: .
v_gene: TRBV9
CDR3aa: CASSAMTGLLGYTF

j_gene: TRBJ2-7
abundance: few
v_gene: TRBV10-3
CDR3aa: CAISGSTAANEQYF

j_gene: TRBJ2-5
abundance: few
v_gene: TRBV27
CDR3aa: CASSFGRQETQYF

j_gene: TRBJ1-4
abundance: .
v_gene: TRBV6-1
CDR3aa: CASRVQGSGEKLFF

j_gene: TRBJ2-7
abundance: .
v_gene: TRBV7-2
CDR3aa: CASSLTYYEQYF

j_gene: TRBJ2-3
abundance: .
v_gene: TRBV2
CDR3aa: CASGGQRTDTQYF

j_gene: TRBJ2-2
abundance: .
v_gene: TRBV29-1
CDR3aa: CQGGENTGELFF

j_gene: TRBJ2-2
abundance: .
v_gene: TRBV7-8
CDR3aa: CASSLGRGGRTGELFF

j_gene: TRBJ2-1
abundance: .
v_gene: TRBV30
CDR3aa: CAWSTGTTPPVGEQFF

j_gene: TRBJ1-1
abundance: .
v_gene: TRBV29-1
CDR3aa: CSVSGLNTEAFF

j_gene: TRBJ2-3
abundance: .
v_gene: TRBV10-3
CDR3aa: CAISESAATQYF

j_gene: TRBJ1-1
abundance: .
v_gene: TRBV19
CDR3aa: CASSIVVRQNEAFF

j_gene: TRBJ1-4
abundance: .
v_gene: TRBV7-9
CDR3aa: CASSPTGTGLHEKLFF

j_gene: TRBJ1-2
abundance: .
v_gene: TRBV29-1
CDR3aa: CSVGGGLDGYTF

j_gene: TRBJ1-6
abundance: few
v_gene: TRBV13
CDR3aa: CASSLGIPRARNSPLHF

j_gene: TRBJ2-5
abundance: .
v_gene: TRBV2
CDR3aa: CASRALAAQETQYF

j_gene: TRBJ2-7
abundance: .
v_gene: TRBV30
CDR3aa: CAWSGDFREQYF

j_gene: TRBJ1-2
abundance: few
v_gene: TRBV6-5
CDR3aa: CASSYRASYGYTF